What follows is one T cell receptor beta chain and its context. As yet, its antigen is unknown. This sample is drawn from a study of T cell clonotyping in hematopoietic cell transplantation. Study-level background: Recipients' pretransplant samples followed cytoreduction.

Study-wide points: Broader posttransplant TCR repertoire diversity was predicted by graft donor and pretransplant recipient Inverse Simpson Index values. Pathologically expanded recipient clonotypes increased progressively from day 30 to day 180 as diversity fell.

Described time point: recipient sample about 28 days before transplant, after cytoreduction. Clones were read by immunoSEQ multiplex PCR, and TCRdb kept only the in-frame ones, dropping some. This table holds some 16,000 clones, approximately 93% found once. The clonotype originates from a young man with biphenotypic leukemia. Some clones in this sample may be carry-over from other donors' samples. The input for sequencing was peripheral blood mononuclear cells, taken before stem cell transplant.

CDR3 loop: CASLPGNGETQYF. In DNA form, the CDR3 reads TGTGCCAGCCTCCCGGGGAACGGAGAGACCCAGTACTTC. The chain recombines TRBV6-5 with TRBJ2-5, with D tentatively TRBD2 (5 bases). The CDR3 totals 13 residues. Looked up from germline, CDR1 is MNHEY and CDR2 is SVGAGI. Trimming cost V 8 bases and J 4 bases, with 14 bases left between them.